The clone carrying this T cell receptor beta chain is labeled as medium-sized. Antigen unknown. The germline V gene encodes CDR1 SGHRS and CDR2 YFSETQ. The CDR3 sequence is 15 residues long. With 0 bases removed from V and 3 bases from J, the gap between germline ends came to 13 bases. The assay was immunoSEQ multiplex PCR, and TCRdb's table has in-frame clones only and misses some. The table lists some 150,000 clones, 92% of them singletons. This sample is drawn from a study of T cell responses to AZD1222 COVID-19 vaccine. Study-level results: Most donors were white British, females outnumbered males, and clonal diversity was possibly underestimated.

Source: peripheral blood, taken 28 days after the second AZD1222 dose. The source of this sequence is an adult who received the AZD1222 COVID-19 vaccine. The chain carries TRBV5-1 and TRBJ2-7; TRBD1 is a possible D gene (6 bases). The CDR3 loop is CASSLAPGQHYEQYF. The CDR3 bases are TGCGCCAGCAGCTTGGCGCCCGGACAGCACTACGAGCAGTACTTC.